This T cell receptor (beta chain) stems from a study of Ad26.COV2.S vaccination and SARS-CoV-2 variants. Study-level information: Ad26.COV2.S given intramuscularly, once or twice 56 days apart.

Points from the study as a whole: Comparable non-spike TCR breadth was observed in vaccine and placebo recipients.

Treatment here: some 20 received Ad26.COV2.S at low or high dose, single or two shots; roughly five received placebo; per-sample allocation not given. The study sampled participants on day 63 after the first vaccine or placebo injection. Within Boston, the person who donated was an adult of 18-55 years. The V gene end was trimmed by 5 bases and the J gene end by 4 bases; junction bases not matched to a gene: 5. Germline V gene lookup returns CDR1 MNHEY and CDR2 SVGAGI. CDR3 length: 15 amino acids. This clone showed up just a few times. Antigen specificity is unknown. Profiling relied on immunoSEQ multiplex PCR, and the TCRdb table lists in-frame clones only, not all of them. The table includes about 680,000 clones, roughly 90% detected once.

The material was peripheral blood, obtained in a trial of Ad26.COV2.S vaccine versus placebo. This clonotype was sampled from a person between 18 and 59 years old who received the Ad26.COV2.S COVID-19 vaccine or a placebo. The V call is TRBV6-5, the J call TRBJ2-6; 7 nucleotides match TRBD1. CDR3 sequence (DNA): TGTGCCAGCAGTCGACAGGGCGCGGGGGCCAACGTCCTGACTTTC. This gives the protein CASSRQGAGANVLTF.